This T cell receptor beta chain derives from a study of shared clonotypes between healthy human individuals (dated by TCRdb to the early 2020s). Context from the whole study: A couple of women and a few men aged 18 to 49 years were included in the cohort. For each donor, CD4 naive and CD4 memory were each given three plates, CD8 naive was given two plates, and CD8 memory was given one plate. Different laboratories and diverse techniques were used to prepare libraries and sequence TCR repertoires, to increase sequencing depth and limit assay-specific biases. To estimate repertoire size and how much clonotype sharing occurs between individuals, the study deeply sequenced the blood TCR repertoires of roughly 5 healthy adults. Per donor, leukapheresis produced somewhere between about 0.8 and 9 billion PBMCs.

The germline V gene (reference sequence) supplies CDR1 MNHNY and CDR2 SVGAGI. From its cysteine to its phenylalanine, the CDR3 spans 15 amino acids. Here the CDR3 DNA is all that survives: 45 bases in frame from base 1. V is cut by 4 bases and J by 0 bases, and the space between the germline ends is 12 bases. Donors were healthy HIV-negative adults with no recently reported acute infections or vaccinations. Only Caucasian adults living in Nashville, Tennessee, USA were represented among the donors. CD4+ T cells were enriched by magnetic negative selection, after which naive cells were positively selected on CD45RA and the negative fraction was taken as the memory subset. After blood collection by leukapheresis, PBMCs were isolated using Ficoll-Histopaque density gradient centrifugation and then cryopreserved in the vapor phase of liquid nitrogen. Analytical flow cytometry was used to check the purity and quantity of each magnetically sorted T cell population. Each sorted fraction had its genomic DNA isolated and then quantified by UV absorbance on a Nanodrop 2000c.

On the study overall, not on this receptor specifically: Pairwise subsampling led to the expectation that sequencing depth would affect the degree of clonotype sharing among donors. When a few donors were compared, the shared fraction of clonotypes was about 5% for naive CD4, more than 3% for naive CD8, more than 2% for memory CD4, and 0.35% to 0.4% for memory CD8. Sampling was limited to blood, and TCR repertoires in tissue likely differ from TCR repertoires in blood. Estimated clonotype richness was generally larger for naive than for memory subsets. Even with the large sequencing depth, rarefaction of the sorted-subset datasets indicated that sequencing was incomplete. Because the study included a small number of donors, the genetic and exposure-history diversity represented was limited. Higher generation probabilities were observed for clonotypes shared by all four sorted-subset donors than for non-shared clonotypes.

A note on this clone: It lacks a known antigen. The input lacks base qualities; no much larger clone sits a single base away.

Using the deep immunoSEQ assay, multiplex PCR amplified TCR CDR3 regions from genomic DNA. For each cell subset, the extracted genomic DNA was distributed evenly across all wells of several immunoSEQ 96-well plates, and each plate served as one replicate. For sorted subsets, roughly 200 ng of genomic DNA, equivalent to 30,000 or so T cell genomes, went into each replicate PCR. Purified libraries were measured with a Qubit 3.0 fluorometer, size-checked on a Bioanalyzer 2100, and measured again with the KAPA Library Quantification kit. Each immunoSEQ 96-well plate was sequenced on its own single-read 150-cycle Illumina NextSeq 550 flow cell. The authors processed their data as follows. The immunoSEQ output contained only junctional sequences without quality scores, so filtering could not match that applied to full-length reads. Sequences were annotated with PyIR, a Python wrapper for IgBLAST v1.9, and V/J genes and CDR3 were assigned using IMGT germline references. Reads were filtered out if the reads had weak V/J assignments (E-value above 1e-6), no CDR3, stop codons, out-of-frame junctions, or ambiguous translated residues. V3J clonotypes were defined as sequences sharing an identical inferred V gene, J gene, and CDR3 amino acid sequence. Percentage overlap between repertoires was computed as shared unique clonotypes divided by the size of the smaller repertoire. Richness of each repertoire was evaluated using RTK rarefaction, the Chao1 estimator, and Recon v2.1 estimates of unobserved clonotypes. Generation probabilities for all TCRbeta clonotypes obtained by the gDNA method from a handful of donors were computed using OLGA. Drawn from immuneACCESS, this table holds only the in-frame rearrangements with V and J called that TCRdb kept. Clones are partly lost; checked studies trace under half to an unresolved V gene and leave the rest unexplained. D and trimming were read from the DNA, whereas the V and J calls and clone size are those reported in that table. This sample comprises about 2.4 million clones, roughly 93% of them detected only once. Approximately 0.37% of the sample goes to the ten largest clones.

The sequenced sample consisted of naive CD4+ T cells from PBMCs. The cell subset or site label corresponds to: CD45RA+ positively selected. The clonotype originates from a man aged 18 to 29 in good health. Some clones in this sample may be carry-over from other donors' samples. This chain is built from TRBV6-6 and TRBJ1-1; the D gene cannot be named for sure. The nucleotide sequence reads as follows: TGTGCCAGCAGTTCCCAGGACGGCATGAACACTGAAGCTTTCTTT. It translates as CASSSQDGMNTEAFF.